This entry features one T cell receptor beta chain sequence. The data derive from a study of preoperative IRX-2 immunotherapy in early breast cancer. Some clones are missing from TCRdb's copy, which holds only in-frame ones; the method was immunoSEQ multiplex PCR. The sample yields approximately 30,000 clones, roughly 86% seen once. Treatment noted: preoperative locoregional IRX-2 cytokine immunotherapy. Patients received preoperative, locoregional IRX-2 cytokine immunotherapy in a phase Ib study. Deletions cut 1 base from V and 0 bases from J, with 12 bases between. CDR3 length equals 16 residues. Per germline, CDR1 KGHSH and CDR2 LQKENI.

The gene calls are TRBV18 and TRBJ1-1, with D possibly TRBD1 on 6 matching bases. The receptor was isolated from a human donor with breast cancer. Here the sequenced sample was tumor tissue, taken after IRX-2 immunotherapy. The CDR3 spells CASSPRGAGVNTEAFF. Here the CDR3 DNA reads TGTGCCAGCTCACCACGCGGGGCAGGGGTGAACACTGAAGCTTTCTTT.